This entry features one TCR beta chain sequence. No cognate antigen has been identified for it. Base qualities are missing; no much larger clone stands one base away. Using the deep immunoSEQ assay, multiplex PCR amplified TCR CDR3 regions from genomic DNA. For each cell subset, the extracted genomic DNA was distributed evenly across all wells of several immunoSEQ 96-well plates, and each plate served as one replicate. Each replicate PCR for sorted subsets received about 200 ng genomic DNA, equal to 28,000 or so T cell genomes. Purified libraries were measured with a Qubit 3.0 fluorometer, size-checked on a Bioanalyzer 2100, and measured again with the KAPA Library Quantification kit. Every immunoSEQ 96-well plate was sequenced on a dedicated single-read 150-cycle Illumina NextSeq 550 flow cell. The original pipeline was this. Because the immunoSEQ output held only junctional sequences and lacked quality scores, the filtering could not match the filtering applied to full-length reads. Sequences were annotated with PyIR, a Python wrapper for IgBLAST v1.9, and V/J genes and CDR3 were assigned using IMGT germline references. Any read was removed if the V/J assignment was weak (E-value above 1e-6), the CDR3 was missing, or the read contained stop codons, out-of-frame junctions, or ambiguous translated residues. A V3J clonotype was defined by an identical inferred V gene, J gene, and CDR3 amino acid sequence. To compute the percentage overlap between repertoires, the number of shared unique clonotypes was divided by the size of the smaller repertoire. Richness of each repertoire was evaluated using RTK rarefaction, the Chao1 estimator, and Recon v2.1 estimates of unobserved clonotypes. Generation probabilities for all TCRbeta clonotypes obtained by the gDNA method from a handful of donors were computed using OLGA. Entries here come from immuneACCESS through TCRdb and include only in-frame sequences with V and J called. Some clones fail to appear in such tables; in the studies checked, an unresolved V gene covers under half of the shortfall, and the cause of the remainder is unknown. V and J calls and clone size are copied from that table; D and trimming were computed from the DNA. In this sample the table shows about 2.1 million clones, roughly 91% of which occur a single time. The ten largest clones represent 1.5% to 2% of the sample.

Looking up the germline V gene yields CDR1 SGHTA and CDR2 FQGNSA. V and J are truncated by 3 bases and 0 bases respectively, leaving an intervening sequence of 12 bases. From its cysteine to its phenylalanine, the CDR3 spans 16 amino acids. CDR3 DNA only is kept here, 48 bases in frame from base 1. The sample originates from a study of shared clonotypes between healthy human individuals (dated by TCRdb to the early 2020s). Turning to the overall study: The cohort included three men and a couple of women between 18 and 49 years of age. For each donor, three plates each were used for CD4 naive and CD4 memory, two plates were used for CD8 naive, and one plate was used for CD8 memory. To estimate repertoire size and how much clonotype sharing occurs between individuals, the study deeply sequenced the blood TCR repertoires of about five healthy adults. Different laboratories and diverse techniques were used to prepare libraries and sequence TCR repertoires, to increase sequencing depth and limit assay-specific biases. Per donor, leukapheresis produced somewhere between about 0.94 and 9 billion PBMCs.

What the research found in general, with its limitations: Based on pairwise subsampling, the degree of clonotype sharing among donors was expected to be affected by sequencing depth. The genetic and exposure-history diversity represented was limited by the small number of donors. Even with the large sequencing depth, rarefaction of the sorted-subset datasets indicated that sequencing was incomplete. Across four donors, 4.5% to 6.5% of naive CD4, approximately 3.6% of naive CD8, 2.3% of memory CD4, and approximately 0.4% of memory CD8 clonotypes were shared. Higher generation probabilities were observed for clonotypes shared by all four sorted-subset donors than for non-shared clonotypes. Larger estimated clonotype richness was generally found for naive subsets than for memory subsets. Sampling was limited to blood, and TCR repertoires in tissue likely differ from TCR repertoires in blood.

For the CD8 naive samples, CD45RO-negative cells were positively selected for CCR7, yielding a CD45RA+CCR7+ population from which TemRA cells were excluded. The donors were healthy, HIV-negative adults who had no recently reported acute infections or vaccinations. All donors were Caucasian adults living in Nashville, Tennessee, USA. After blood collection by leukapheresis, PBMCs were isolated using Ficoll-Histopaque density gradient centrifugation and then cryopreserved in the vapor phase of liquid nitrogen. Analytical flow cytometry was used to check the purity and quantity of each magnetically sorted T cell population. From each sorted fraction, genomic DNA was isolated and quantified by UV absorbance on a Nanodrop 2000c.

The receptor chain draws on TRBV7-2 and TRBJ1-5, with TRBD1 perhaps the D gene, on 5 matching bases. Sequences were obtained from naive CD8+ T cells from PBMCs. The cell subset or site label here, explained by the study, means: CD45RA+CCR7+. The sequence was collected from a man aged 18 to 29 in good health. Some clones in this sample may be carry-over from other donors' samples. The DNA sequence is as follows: TGTGCCAGCAGCTTGGTTGGGGGGTATAGCAATCAGCCCCAGCATTTT. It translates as CASSLVGGYSNQPQHF.